The 25 T cell receptor beta chains below come from one sample, sequenced in a study of tumor and adjacent non-tumor tissue in lung cancer. Three rounds of nested PCR, following a modified ARM-PCR protocol, produced the TCRbeta library. TCRdb fed the multiplex PCR reads into MiXCR, producing one record per CDR3 protein. The data hold approximately 90,000 distinct CDR3 sequences, with approximately 65% observed a single time. No cell sorting was done before RNA was extracted from the tissue. Sequenced material: lung tumor tissue. The receptors derive from a man aged 55 to 70 with non-small cell lung cancer.

This clonotype was observed at least ten times. The genes are TRBV5-5 and TRBJ2-5; D uncertain. The germline CDR1 and CDR2 sequences are SGHKS and YYEKEE (reference sequence). The CDR3 contains 12 residues. V lost 1 base and J 1 base, leaving 2 bases between the germline ends. CDR3 loop: CASSLPQETQYF. The CDR3 DNA reads as TGTGCCAGCAGCTTGCCCCAAGAGACCCAGTACTTC.

CDR3 in amino acids: CASSLCGVRNTGELFF. CDR3 DNA sequence: TGTGCCAGCAGCTTATGTGGTGTTAGGAACACCGGGGAGCTGTTTTTT. The rearrangement uses TRBV11-1 and TRBJ2-2; D gene uncertain. The CDR3 extends over 16 amino acids. Germline V gene sequence: CDR1 SGHAT, CDR2 FQDESV (reference sequence). Deletions cut 2 bases from V and 1 base from J, with 11 bases between.

A word on this clonotype: At one boundary the junction diverges from the germline segment, which might be a read error. The chain links TRBV20-1 to TRBJ1-6, with a weak D call TRBD1 (6 bases). Germline CDR1 DFQATT, CDR2 SNEGSKA (reference sequence). The CDR3 is 17 residues long. CDR3 DNA: TGCGGTGCCTCGGACAGCCTCGTGAGCTCCTATAATTCACCCCTCCACTTT. Translated, it gives CGASDSLVSSYNSPLHF.

A remark on this clonotype: The CDR3 end shows no conserved phenylalanine or tryptophan, and so a read error is likely. This chain joins TRBV11-3 and TRBJ2-6; D may be TRBD1 (6 bases). The CDR3 is 15 amino acids. Looked up from germline, CDR1 is SGHNT and CDR2 is YENEEA. The CDR3 sequence: CATSQQGYGANVLTL. The CDR3 DNA follows: TGTGCCACCAGCCAACAGGGTTATGGGGCCAACGTCCTGACTTTA.

This clonotype occurred many times. The V gene is TRBV20-1, the J gene TRBJ1-5, with 7 bases matching TRBD1. Germline V gene data show CDR1 as DFQATT and CDR2 as SNEGSKA (reference sequence). V lost 4 bases to trimming and J lost 2 bases; unmatched junction nucleotides: 8. The CDR3 consists of 15 residues. CDR3 DNA sequence: TGCAGTGCTACCGAGACAGGGACGGGCAATCAGCCCCAGCATTTT. Translating gives CSATETGTGNQPQHF.

Remarks on this clonotype: The conserved phenylalanine or tryptophan is not found at the CDR3 terminus, so this likely reflects a read error. The chain links TRBV29-1 to TRBJ2-7; 9 bases are shared with TRBD1. The CDR3 has 14 amino acids. Germline V CDR1 and CDR2: SQVTM, ANQGSEA. The trim removed 7 bases at V and 5 bases at J, leaving 12 bases unmatched. The CDR3 loop is CSASHTGTGNEQYI. The CDR3 DNA sequence: TGCAGCGCCTCGCACACCGGGACAGGGAACGAGCAGTACATC.

The chain has TRBV5-1 and TRBJ2-1; 12 positions match TRBD2. CDR3 length: 15 amino acids. Trimming cost V 4 bases and J 9 bases; bases outside gene matches: 8. Germline V lookup: CDR1 SGHRS, CDR2 YFSETQ. For the CDR3, the DNA is TGCGCCAGCAGCCCGACTAGCGGGAGCCGGGTTGAGCAGTTCTTC. It translates to CASSPTSGSRVEQFF.

Regarding this clonotype: Being one base from a much bigger clone, this may be a read error. The rearrangement joins TRBV4-2 to TRBJ1-4, with D perhaps matching TRBD1 (6 bases). This CDR3 is built from 16 residues. Trimming left V 7 bases short and J 15 bases short, with 30 bases between. Germline V gives CDR1 LGHNA, CDR2 YNFKEQ. CDR3 in amino acids: CASTPRDIGFNEEVFF. DNA for the CDR3: TGTGCCAGCACGCCGCGGGACATCGGGTTTAATGAAGAAGTGTTTTTT.

J is TRBJ2-7 and V is TRBV20-1, with D perhaps matching TRBD1 (6 bases). Trimming left V 5 bases short and J 4 bases short, with 15 bases between. Per germline, CDR1 DFQATT and CDR2 SNEGSKA (reference sequence). CDR3 length equals 13 residues. CDR3 sequence: CSACLPGAYEQYF. DNA of the CDR3: TGCAGTGCTTGTCTCCCAGGGGCTTACGAGCAGTACTTC.

The V gene is TRBV6-6, the J gene TRBJ2-3, with D possibly matching TRBD2 (5 bases). Germline-derived CDR1 and CDR2 are MNHNY and SVGAGI (reference sequence). The CDR3 consists of 13 residues. V lost 8 bases and J 6 bases, leaving 15 bases between the germline ends. CDR3: CASCTGVSDTQYF. CDR3 in DNA: TGTGCCAGCTGTACCGGGGTGTCGGATACGCAGTATTTT.

This clonotype was detected many times. V is TRBV29-1 and J is TRBJ2-3; D is undetermined. Trimming left V 4 bases short and J 0 bases short, with 8 bases between. The germline V gene encodes CDR1 SQVTM and CDR2 ANQGSEA. The CDR3 is 13 amino acids. The CDR3 nucleotides are TGCAGCGTTGTTGTAATTAGCACAGATACGCAGTATTTT. It yields the protein CSVVVISTDTQYF.

Concerning this clonotype itself: The CDR3 does not close with the conserved phenylalanine or tryptophan, likely indicating a read error. This sequence joins TRBV28 and TRBJ2-7; 8 bases align to TRBD1. The CDR3 consists of 15 residues. Germline V gene sequence: CDR1 MDHEN, CDR2 SYDVKM. The CDR3 DNA reads TGTGTCAGCAGCCCCCGGGGGACAGGCTCCTACGAGCAGTACCTC. Translating it yields CVSSPRGTGSYEQYL.

This clonotype has at least ten counts. The chain recombines TRBV12-3 or TRBV12-4 with TRBJ2-4, with 8 bases lining up with TRBD2. V shed 5 bases, J shed 5 bases, and the junction held 11 bases outside the gene matches. CDR3 size: 16 residues. The CDR3 protein is CASSTRGGQRENIQYF. DNA for the CDR3: TGTGCCAGCAGTACCCGGGGGGGGCAAAGAGAAAACATTCAGTACTTC.

This clonotype was counted many times. The rearrangement uses TRBV12-3 or TRBV12-4 and TRBJ1-2; the match to TRBD1 covers 10 bases. The trim removed 3 bases at V and 3 bases at J, leaving 13 bases unmatched. This CDR3 has 18 amino acids. The chain's CDR3 is CASSLGQGGTGVYYGYTF. CDR3 sequence (DNA): TGTGCCAGCAGTTTGGGGCAAGGTGGGACAGGGGTGTACTATGGCTACACCTTC.

Details on this clonotype: Its ends do not fully match the called genes, so a read error is possible. The chain links TRBV11-2 to TRBJ2-1; D is ambiguous. The germline V gene encodes CDR1 SGHAT and CDR2 FQNNGV. The CDR3 contains 14 residues. Here the CDR3 reads CVSSLVHLYNEQFF. The CDR3 DNA is TGTGTCAGCAGCTTAGTACATTTGTACAATGAGCAGTTCTTC.

CDR3 DNA sequence: TGTGCCAGCAGCCAAATACCTACTACCGGGGAGCTGTTTTTT. This translates into CASSQIPTTGELFF. The chain carries TRBV11-2 and TRBJ2-2, with no clear D. Germline V gives CDR1 SGHAT, CDR2 FQNNGV. This CDR3 is built from 14 residues. Trimming shortened V by 5 bases and J by 5 bases, and 12 bases separated the two germline ends.

A remark on this clonotype: This may be a read error: a much more frequent sequence differs by one nucleotide. The gene calls are TRBV20-1 and TRBJ2-1; 7 bases agree with TRBD2. Germline lookup yields CDR1 DFQATT and CDR2 SNEGSKA (reference sequence). The CDR3 is 13 residues long. V trimming: 2 bases; J trimming: 9 bases; junction bases outside the gene matches: 7. This chain's CDR3 is CSARFGLVGEQFF. CDR3 sequence (DNA): TGCAGTGCTAGATTCGGACTAGTGGGTGAGCAGTTCTTC.

Only a few counts were recorded for this clonotype. This chain joins TRBV12-3 or TRBV12-4 and TRBJ2-5; no firm D call. The CDR3 is made up of 14 amino acids. V lost 9 bases to trimming and J lost 5 bases, with 19 bases between them. The chain's CDR3 is CASSPLDIMETQYF. The CDR3 nucleotides read TGTGCCAGTAGTCCGCTGGATATCATGGAGACCCAGTACTTC.

In the case of this clonotype: This sequence may be a read error, since a much larger clone differs from it by one base. The conserved closing phenylalanine or tryptophan is absent in this CDR3, likely reflecting a read error. The rearrangement links TRBV6-5 to TRBJ2-1, with 7 bases aligning to TRBD1. CDR1 and CDR2 from the germline V gene are MNHEY and SVGAGI. This CDR3 region has 13 residues. Trimming at V came to 5 bases and at J to 7 bases, leaving 5 bases not matched to a gene. In DNA, the CDR3 is TGTGCCAGCAGTCACGACAGGGTTAATGAGCAGTTCGTC. Amino acids: CASSHDRVNEQFV.

Of note for this clonotype: Compared with germline, one end of the junction differs, possibly owing to a read error. The chain carries TRBV20-1 and TRBJ2-1; 10 nucleotides match TRBD2. This CDR3 is built from 19 residues. Germline CDR1 reads DFQATT; CDR2 reads SNEGSKA (reference sequence). CDR3: CSARDGQREGRRWDSERFF. The DNA for the CDR3 is TGCAGTGCTAGAGATGGCCAGCGGGAGGGTCGTAGGTGGGACAGTGAGCGGTTCTTC.

On this clonotype: One junction end disagrees with the germline gene, perhaps due to a read error. The DNA for the CDR3 is TGTGCCAGCAACCAAGATCTTGTGGGAGCTGACTATGGCTACACCTTC. It is translated as CASNQDLVGADYGYTF. The V and J genes are TRBV4-2 and TRBJ1-2; D not certain. This CDR3 comprises 16 residues. Germline CDR1 LGHNA, CDR2 YNFKEQ.

Concerning this clonotype itself: A junction end diverges from the germline sequence, so it may reflect a read error. The rearrangement uses TRBV10-3 and TRBJ2-6; D is perhaps TRBD1 (5 bases). This CDR3 region has 17 residues. The V gene's germline CDR1 is ENHRY and CDR2 SYGVKD. The CDR3 here is CAIREMMGTSGANILTF. As DNA, the CDR3 is TGTGCCATCAGAGAGATGATGGGCACCTCTGGGGCCAACATCCTGACTTTC.

The sample holds a few counts of this clonotype. The chain combines TRBV18 with TRBJ2-2; no firm D call. With 4 bases removed from V and 4 bases from J, the gap between germline ends came to 13 bases. CDR3 length: 15 amino acids. The germline V gene has CDR1 KGHSH and CDR2 LQKENI. CDR3 DNA: TGTGCCAGCTCACTGGACCGCCCGGGCACCGGGGAGCTGTTTTTT. The encoded protein is CASSLDRPGTGELFF.

A word on this clonotype: One junction end does not reproduce the germline sequence, and a read error may be involved. The J gene is TRBJ2-1, the V gene TRBV6-2 or TRBV6-3; no clear D gene. The CDR3 is 13 amino acids. In germline, CDR1 is MNHEY, CDR2 SVGEGT. CDR3 loop: CASSHRGVNERFF. CDR3 DNA sequence: TGTGCCAGCAGTCACCGTGGAGTCAATGAGCGGTTCTTC.

In the case of this clonotype: This clone may be a read error of a much larger clone one base away. V is TRBV6-5 and J is TRBJ1-5, with TRBD1 as a possible D gene (5 bases). The CDR3 loop spans 16 amino acids. Looked up from germline, CDR1 is MNHEY and CDR2 is SVGAGI. Trimming removed 6 bases at V and 2 bases at J, with 17 bases between. CDR3 sequence: CASSPNPRGRNQPQHF. The CDR3 coding sequence is TGTGCCAGCAGCCCAAACCCTAGGGGCCGCAATCAGCCCCAGCATTTT.